The entry below gives a single TCR beta chain sequence along with its context. The sample belongs to a study of T cell responses to AZD1222 COVID-19 vaccine. The CDR3 extends over 13 amino acids. V was clipped by 4 bases and J by 4 bases, with 13 bases between them. Per the germline V gene, CDR1 is SQVTM and CDR2 is ANQGSEA. Using immunoSEQ multiplex PCR, the repertoire was profiled, and TCRdb retains in-frame clones only, with some absent. Here the sample spans approximately 110,000 clones, roughly 84% being singletons. This sequence joins TRBV29-1 and TRBJ1-2; a possible D gene is TRBD1 (5 bases). The sequence derives from an adult in good health. The specimen was peripheral blood, collected on day 0 of AZD1222 vaccination. CDR3 DNA sequence: TGCAGCGTTGGGACATTGGCAAGCTATGGCTACACCTTC. Amino acid sequence: CSVGTLASYGYTF.